This TCR beta chain was retrieved from a study of PD-L1 blockade in urothelial cancer. Study at large: Males with urothelial cancer arising in the bladder constituted most of the roughly 30 patients.

Germline CDR1 and CDR2: DFQATT and SNEGSKA (reference sequence). The CDR3 consists of 11 residues. V gave up 5 bases and J gave up 3 bases, with 8 bases separating them. Synthetically made TCR analog templates were put into each PCR as spikes. Clones were sequenced by immunoSEQ multiplex PCR, and TCRdb holds only the in-frame ones, with some missing. The table records some 79,000 clones, more than 75% of them present only once. The TCR was taken from a man in his 70s with urothelial cancer. This chain connects TRBV20-1 to TRBJ2-7; weak D call: TRBD2 (5 bases). The starting material was PBMCs, obtained around atezolizumab (anti-PD-L1) treatment. The CDR3, as DNA: TGCAGTGCTGGGGAGATCTACGAGCAGTACTTC. Amino acids: CSAGEIYEQYF.